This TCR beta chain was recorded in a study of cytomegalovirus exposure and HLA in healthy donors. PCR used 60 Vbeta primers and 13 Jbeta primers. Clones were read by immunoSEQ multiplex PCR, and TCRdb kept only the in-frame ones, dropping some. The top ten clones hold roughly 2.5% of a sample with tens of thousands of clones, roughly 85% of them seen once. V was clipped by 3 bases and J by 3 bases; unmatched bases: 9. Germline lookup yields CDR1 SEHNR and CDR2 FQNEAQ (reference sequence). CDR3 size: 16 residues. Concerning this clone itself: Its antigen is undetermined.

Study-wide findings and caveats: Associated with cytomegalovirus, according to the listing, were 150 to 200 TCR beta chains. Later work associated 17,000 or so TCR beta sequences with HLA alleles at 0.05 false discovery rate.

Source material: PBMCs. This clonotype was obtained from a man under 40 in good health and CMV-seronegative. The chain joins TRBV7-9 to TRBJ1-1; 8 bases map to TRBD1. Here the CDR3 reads CASSFPADRGDTEAFF. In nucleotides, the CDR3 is TGTGCCAGCAGCTTCCCAGCAGACAGGGGAGACACTGAAGCTTTCTTT.